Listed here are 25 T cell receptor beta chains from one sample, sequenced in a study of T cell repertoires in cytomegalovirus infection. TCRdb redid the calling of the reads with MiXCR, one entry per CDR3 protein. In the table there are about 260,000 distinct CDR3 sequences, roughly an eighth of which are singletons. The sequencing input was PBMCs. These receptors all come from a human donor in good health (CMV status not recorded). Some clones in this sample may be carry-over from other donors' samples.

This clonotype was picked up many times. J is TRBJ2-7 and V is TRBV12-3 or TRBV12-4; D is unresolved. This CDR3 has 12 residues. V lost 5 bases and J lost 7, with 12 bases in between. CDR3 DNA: TGTGCCAGCAGTCCCCAGGTGTTTGAGCAGTACTTC. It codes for CASSPQVFEQYF.

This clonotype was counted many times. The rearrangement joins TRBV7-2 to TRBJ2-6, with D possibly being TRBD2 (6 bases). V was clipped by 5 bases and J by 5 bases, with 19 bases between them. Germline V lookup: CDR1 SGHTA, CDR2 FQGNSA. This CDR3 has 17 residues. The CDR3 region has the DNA TGTGCCAGCAGCCGGCGCGGGGACCTCTTCTGGGCCAACGTCCTGACTTTC. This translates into CASSRRGDLFWANVLTF.

The DNA for the CDR3 is TGCAGTGCTCAAGACACGTATAATTCACCCCTCCACTTT. This translates into CSAQDTYNSPLHF. The chain has TRBV20-1 and TRBJ1-6; D unresolved. The CDR3 consists of 13 residues. The germline V gene has CDR1 DFQATT and CDR2 SNEGSKA (reference sequence). V was clipped by 5 bases and J by 4 bases, with 9 bases between them.

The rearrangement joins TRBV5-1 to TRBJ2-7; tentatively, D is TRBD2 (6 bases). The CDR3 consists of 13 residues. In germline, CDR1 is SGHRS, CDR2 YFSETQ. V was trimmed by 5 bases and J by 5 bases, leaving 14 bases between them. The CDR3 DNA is TGCGCCAGCAGGTCCGGGACTGCGAACGAGCAGTACTTC. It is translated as CASRSGTANEQYF.

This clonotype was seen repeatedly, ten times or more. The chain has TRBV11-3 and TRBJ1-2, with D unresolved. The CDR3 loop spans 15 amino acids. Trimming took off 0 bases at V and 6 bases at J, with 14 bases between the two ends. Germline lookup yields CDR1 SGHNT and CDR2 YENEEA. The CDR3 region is CASSLDEDATDGYTF. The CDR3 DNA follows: TGTGCCAGCAGCTTAGATGAGGACGCAACGGATGGCTACACCTTC.

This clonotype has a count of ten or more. Written as DNA, the CDR3 is TGTGCCATCAGTGACAGGGCCAGGGGCGGCTACACCTTC. Encoded protein: CAISDRARGGYTF. This chain links TRBV10-3 with TRBJ1-2; possible D gene TRBD1, 6 bases. The germline V and J ends were trimmed by 3 bases and 8 bases, with 13 bases remaining between them. The germline gives CDR1 ENHRY, CDR2 SYGVKD. The CDR3 is 13 amino acids.

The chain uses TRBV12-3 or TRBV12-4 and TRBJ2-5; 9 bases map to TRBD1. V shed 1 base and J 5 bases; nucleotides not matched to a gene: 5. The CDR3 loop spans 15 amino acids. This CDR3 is CASSLGQGVVETQYF. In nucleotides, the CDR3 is TGTGCCAGCAGTTTAGGACAGGGGGTTGTCGAGACCCAGTACTTC.

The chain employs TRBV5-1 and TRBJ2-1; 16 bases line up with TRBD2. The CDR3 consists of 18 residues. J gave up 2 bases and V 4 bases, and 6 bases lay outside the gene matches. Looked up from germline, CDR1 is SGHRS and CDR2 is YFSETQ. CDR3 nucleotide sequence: TGCGCCAGCAGCGGCGGGACTAGCGGGGGGGCCCCCTACAATGAGCAGTTCTTC. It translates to CASSGGTSGGAPYNEQFF. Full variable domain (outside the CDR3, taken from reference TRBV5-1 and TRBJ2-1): KAGVTQTPRYLIKTRGQQVTLSCSPISGHRSVSWYQQTPGQGLQFLFEYFSETQRNKGNFPGRFSGRQFSNSRSEMNVSTLELGDSALYLCASSGGTSGGAPYNEQFFGPGTRLTVL.

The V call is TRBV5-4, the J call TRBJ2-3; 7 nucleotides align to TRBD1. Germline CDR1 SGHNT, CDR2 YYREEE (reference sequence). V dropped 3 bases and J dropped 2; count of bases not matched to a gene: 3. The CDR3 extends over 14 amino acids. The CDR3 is CASSSGQVTDTQYF. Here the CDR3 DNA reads TGTGCCAGCAGCTCCGGACAGGTCACAGATACGCAGTATTTT. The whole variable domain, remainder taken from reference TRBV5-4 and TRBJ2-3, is ETGVTQSPTHLIKTRGQQVTLRCSSQSGHNTVSWYQQALGQGPQFIFQYYREEENGRGNFPPRFSGLQFPNYSSELNVNALELDDSALYLCASSSGQVTDTQYFGPGTRLTVL.

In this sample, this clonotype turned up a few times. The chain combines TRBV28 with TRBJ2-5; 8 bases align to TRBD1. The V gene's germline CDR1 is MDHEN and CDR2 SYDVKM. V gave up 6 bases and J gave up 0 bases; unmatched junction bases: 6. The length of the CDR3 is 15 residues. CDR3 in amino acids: CASRTRQGNQETQYF. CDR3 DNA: TGTGCCAGCAGGACCAGACAGGGGAACCAAGAGACCCAGTACTTC.

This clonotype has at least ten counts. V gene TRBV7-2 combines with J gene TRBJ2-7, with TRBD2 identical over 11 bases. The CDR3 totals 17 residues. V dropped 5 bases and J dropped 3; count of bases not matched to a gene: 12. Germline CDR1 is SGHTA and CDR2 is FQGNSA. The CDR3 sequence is CASSQLFSGGAYYEQYF. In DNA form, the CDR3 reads TGTGCCAGCAGCCAGCTCTTTAGCGGGGGGGCGTACTACGAGCAGTACTTC.

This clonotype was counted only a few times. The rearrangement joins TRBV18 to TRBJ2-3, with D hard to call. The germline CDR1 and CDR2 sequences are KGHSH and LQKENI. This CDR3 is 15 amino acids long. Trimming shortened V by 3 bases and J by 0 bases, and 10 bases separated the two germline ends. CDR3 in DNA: TGTGCCAGCTCACCGTGGACGATTAGCACAGATACGCAGTATTTT. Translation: CASSPWTISTDTQYF.

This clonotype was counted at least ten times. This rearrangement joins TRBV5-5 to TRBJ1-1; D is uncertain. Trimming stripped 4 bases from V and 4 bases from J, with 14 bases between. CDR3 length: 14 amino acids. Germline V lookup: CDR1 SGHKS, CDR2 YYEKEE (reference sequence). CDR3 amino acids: CASSTGVGPTEAFF. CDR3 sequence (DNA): TGTGCCAGCAGCACCGGGGTTGGGCCCACTGAAGCTTTCTTT.

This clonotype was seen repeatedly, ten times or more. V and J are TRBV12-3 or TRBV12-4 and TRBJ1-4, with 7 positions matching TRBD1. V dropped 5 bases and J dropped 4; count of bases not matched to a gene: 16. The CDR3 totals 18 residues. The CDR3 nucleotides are TGTGCCAGCAGTGGAGTTTGGGTCGGGACAGACAATAATGAAAAACTGTTTTTT. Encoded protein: CASSGVWVGTDNNEKLFF.

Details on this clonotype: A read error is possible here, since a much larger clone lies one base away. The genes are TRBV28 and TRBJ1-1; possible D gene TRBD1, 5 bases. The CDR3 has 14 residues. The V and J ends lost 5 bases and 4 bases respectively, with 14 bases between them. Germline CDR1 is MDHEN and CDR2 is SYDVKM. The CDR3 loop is CASSPLQGGTEAFF. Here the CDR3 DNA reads TGTGCCAGCAGTCCCCTCCAGGGAGGCACTGAAGCTTTCTTT.

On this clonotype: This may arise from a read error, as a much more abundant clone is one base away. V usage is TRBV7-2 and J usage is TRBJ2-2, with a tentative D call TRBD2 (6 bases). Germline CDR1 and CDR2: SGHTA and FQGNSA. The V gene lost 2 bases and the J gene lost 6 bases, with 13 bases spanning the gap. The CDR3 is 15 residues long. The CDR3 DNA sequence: TGTGCCAGCAGCTTAAGAGAACTAGCCGCCGGGGAGCTGTTTTTT. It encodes CASSLRELAAGELFF.

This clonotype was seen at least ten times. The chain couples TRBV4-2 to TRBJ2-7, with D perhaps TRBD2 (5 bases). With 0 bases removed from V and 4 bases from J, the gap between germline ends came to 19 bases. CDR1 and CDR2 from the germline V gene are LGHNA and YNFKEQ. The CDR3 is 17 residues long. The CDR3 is CASSQESSMATSYEQYF. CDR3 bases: TGTGCCAGCAGCCAAGAGAGCTCTATGGCTACTAGTTACGAGCAGTACTTC.

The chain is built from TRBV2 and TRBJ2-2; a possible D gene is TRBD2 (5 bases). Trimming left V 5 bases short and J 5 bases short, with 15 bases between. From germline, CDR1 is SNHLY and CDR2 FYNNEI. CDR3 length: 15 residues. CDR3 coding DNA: TGTGCCAGCAGTTTCGTCGGGGTGGGGACCGGGGAGCTGTTTTTT. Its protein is CASSFVGVGTGELFF.

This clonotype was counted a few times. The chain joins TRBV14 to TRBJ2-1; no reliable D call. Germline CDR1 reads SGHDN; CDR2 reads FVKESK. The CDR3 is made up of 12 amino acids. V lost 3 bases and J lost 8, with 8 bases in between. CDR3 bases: TGTGCCAGCAGCCAGCTCTGGGATGAGCAGTTCTTC. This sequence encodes CASSQLWDEQFF.

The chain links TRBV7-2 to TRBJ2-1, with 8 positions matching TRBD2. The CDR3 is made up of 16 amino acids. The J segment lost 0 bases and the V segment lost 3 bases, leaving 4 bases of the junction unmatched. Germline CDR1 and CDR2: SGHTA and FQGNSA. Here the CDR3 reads CASSFRSGSSYNEQFF. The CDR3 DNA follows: TGTGCCAGCAGCTTCAGAAGCGGGAGCTCCTACAATGAGCAGTTCTTC.

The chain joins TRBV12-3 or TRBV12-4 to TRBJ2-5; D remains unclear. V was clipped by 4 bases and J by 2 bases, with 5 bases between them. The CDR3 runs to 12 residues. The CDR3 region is CASSWLQETQYF. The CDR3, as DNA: TGTGCCAGCAGTTGGTTACAAGAGACCCAGTACTTC.

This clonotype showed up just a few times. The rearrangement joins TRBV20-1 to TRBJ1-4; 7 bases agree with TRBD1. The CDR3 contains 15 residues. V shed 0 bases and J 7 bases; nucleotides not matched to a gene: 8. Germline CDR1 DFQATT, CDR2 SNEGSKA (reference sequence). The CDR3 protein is CSARDLTGIIEKLFF. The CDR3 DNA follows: TGCAGTGCTAGAGATCTGACAGGGATTATTGAAAAACTGTTTTTT.

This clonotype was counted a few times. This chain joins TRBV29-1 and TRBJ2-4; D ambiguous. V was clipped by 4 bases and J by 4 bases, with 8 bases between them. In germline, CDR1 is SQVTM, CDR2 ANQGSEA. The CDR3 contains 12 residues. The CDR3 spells CSVVDGKNIQYF. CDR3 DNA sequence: TGCAGCGTTGTGGACGGTAAAAACATTCAGTACTTC.

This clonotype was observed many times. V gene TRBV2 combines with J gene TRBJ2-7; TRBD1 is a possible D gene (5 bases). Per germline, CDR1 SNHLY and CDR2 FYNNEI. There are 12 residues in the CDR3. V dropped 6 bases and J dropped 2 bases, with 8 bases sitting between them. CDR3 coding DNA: TGTGCCAGCAGGACAGATACCTACGAGCAGTACTTC. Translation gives CASRTDTYEQYF.

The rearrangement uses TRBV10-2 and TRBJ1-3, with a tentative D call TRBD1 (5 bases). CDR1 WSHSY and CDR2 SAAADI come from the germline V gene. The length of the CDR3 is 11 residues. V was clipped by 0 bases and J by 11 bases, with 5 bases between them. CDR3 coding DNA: TGCGCCAGCAGTGAGTCGGGGGCCATATATTTT. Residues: CASSESGAIYF.